Shown below are 2 T cell receptor beta chains from a single sample sequenced in a study of CD8 T cells in ankylosing spondylitis. TCRdb passed the 5' RACE reads through MiXCR, listing each CDR3 protein once. The sample lists about 250,000 distinct CDR3 sequences, roughly 32% occurring once. The specimen was blood, either unsorted or a sorted T cell fraction (not recorded which). The receptors originated from a male donor with ankylosing spondylitis or in good health (not recorded which).

The chain joins TRBV6-5 to TRBJ2-1; 7 bases align to TRBD1. Trimming cost V 2 bases and J 11 bases; bases outside gene matches: 21. Germline V lookup: CDR1 MNHEY, CDR2 SVGAGI. CDR3 length: 18 amino acids. CDR3 sequence (DNA): TGTGCCAGCAGTTACAAATCTCAGGGGGTGAGCAATGAGGTGAAGCAGTTCTTC. Translated: CASSYKSQGVSNEVKQFF.

This clonotype turned up a few times. The chain recombines TRBV29-1 with TRBJ1-2; D gene uncertain. Between the trimmed V and J ends, which lost 4 bases and 0 bases, there was a span of 6 bases. Looked up from germline, CDR1 is SQVTM and CDR2 is ANQGSEA. This CDR3 has 12 amino acids. This chain's CDR3 is CSVVGTNYGYTF. For the CDR3, the DNA is TGCAGCGTTGTCGGGACTAACTATGGCTACACCTTC.